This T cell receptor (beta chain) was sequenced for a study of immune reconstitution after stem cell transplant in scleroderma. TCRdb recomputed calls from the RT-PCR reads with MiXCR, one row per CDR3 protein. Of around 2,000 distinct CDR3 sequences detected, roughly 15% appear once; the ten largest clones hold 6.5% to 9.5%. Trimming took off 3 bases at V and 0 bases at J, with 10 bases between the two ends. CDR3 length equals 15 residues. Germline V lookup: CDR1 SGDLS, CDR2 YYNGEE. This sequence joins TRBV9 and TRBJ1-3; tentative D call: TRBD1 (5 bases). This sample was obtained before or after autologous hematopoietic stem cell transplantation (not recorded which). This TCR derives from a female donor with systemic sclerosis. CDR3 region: CASSEHDSSGNTIYF. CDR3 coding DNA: TGTGCCAGCAGCGAACACGACAGCTCTGGAAACACCATATATTTT.